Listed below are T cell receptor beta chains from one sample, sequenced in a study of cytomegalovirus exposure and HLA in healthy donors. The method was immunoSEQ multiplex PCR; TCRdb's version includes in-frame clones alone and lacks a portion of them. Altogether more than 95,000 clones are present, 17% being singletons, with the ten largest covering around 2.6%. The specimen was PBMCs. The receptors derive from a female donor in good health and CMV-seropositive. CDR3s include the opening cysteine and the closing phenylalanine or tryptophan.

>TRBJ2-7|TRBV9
CASSSSRGALYF
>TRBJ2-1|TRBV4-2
CASSQDSYTFF
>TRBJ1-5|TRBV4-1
CASSQAGYGNQPQHF
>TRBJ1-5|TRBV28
CASSRNRGTGGNQPQHF
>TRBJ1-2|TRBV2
CASASARGFRGYTF
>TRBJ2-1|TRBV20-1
CSAKRQNEQFF
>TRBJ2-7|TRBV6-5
CASSYSTGQTTYEQYF
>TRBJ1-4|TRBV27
CASSSGLRRREKLFF
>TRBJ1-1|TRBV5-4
CATNRVGQVVNTEAFF
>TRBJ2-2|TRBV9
CASSVDPGTSVSNTGELFF
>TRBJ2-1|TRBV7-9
CASSSLAGVGYEQFF
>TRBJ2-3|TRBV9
CASSVAYGGLPDTQYF
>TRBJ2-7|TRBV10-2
CASSESTQLAGGSTSYEQYF
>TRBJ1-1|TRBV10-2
CASSDRQGMNTEAFF
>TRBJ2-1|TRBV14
CASSQEVQPSYNEQFF
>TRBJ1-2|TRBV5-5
CASSLGPDRVFGYTF
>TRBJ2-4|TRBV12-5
CASGHGLADTLAKNIQYF
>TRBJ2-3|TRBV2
CASSAGWGGDTQYF
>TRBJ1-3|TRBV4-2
CASSAQGGDSGNTIYF
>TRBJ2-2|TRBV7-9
CASSPFNTGELFF
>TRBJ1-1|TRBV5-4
CASSLLTGTEAFF
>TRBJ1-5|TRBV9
CASSTDRVNQPQHF
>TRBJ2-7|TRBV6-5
CASSYLGQGDYEQYF
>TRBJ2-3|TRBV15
CATSRDRPGTSFAQYF
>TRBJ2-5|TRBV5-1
CASSQGWRSHRTQYF
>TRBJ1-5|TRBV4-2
CASSHSQGNQPQHF
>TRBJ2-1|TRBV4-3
CASSPEAGGWFSYNEQFF
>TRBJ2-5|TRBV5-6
CASSGTSAETQYF